This T cell receptor beta chain was documented in a study of blood T cell repertoires in COVID-19. Looking at the study overall: The United States, Italy and Spain were the sources of the acute and convalescent COVID-19 samples. T cells, B-cell-depleted T cells, or PBMCs provided the cDNA or gDNA that served as material.

Original processing methods: Amplified reference gene primers provided the basis for estimating nucleated cell counts. Sequenced by immunoSEQ multiplex PCR; TCRdb stores in-frame clones only, minus some. V and J calls and clone size come straight from that table; D and trimming were deduced from the DNA. The table has 120,000 to 150,000 clones, approximately 90% seen once. Germline assignment: CDR1 MNHEY and CDR2 SVGEGT. V was cut by 4 bases and J by 0 bases, with 15 bases left in between. The CDR3 consists of 16 residues. Participants were placed into cohorts based on the clinical history they reported.

The source material was PBMCs or T cells enriched from blood (not recorded which). This chain uses TRBV6-2 or TRBV6-3 with TRBJ1-1; maybe TRBD1 (5 bases). The sequence derives from a woman aged 40 to 50 who had been exposed to COVID-19. The chain's CDR3 is CASSSRRGWMNTEAFF. CDR3 nucleotide sequence: TGTGCCAGCAGTTCTCGTCGGGGGTGGATGAACACTGAAGCTTTCTTT.